Presented here are 25 T cell receptor beta chains from one specimen sequenced in a study of blood T cells in healthy people across ages. It was with a sample-barcoded 5' primer and a J-beta primer mix that a second PCR of about 7 to 12 cycles was run. TCRdb passed the 5' RACE reads through MiXCR, listing each CDR3 protein once. Among 450,000 to 700,000 distinct CDR3 sequences listed, about 26% were seen once. Sample: blood. These receptors all stem from a woman in her 70s in good health.

Only a few counts were recorded for this clonotype. The V call is TRBV4-3, the J call TRBJ2-7, with TRBD2 matching over 7 bases. The trim removed 3 bases at V and 6 bases at J, leaving 5 bases unmatched. Germline CDR1 and CDR2: LGHNA and YSLEER. The CDR3 length is 13 residues. The DNA for the CDR3 is TGCGCCAGCAGCCAGCGGGGGATTGGCGAGCAGTACTTC. It yields the protein CASSQRGIGEQYF.

As for this clonotype: Possible read error: a much larger clone is one base away. The chain is built from TRBV4-2 and TRBJ1-2; D call uncertain. Trimming pared 0 bases from V and 10 bases from J, leaving 18 bases between. The V gene's germline CDR1 is LGHNA and CDR2 YNFKEQ. The CDR3 has 15 residues. The CDR3 protein is CASSQESSPRDDYTF. In DNA, the CDR3 is TGTGCCAGCAGCCAAGAGTCCAGCCCGAGGGATGACTACACCTTC.

The chain is built from TRBV2 and TRBJ2-2; 7 positions match TRBD1. Trimming at V came to 4 bases and at J to 6 bases, leaving 8 bases not matched to a gene. From germline, CDR1 is SNHLY and CDR2 FYNNEI. This CDR3 spans 15 amino acids. CDR3 DNA sequence: TGTGCCAGCAGTGTAGAGACAGGGTCCTCCGGGGAGCTGTTTTTT. It translates to CASSVETGSSGELFF.

This clonotype occurred a few times. The chain employs TRBV7-9 and TRBJ2-7; D possibly corresponds to TRBD1 (6 bases). This CDR3 has 14 residues. The V gene lost 3 bases and the J gene lost 7 bases, with 16 bases spanning the gap. CDR1 and CDR2 (germline): SEHNR, FQNEAQ (reference sequence). Written as DNA, the CDR3 is TGTGCCAGCAGCTTCTCGGGACACCTTCGGGAGCAGTACTTC. Amino acids: CASSFSGHLREQYF.

The V call is TRBV20-1, the J call TRBJ2-3; D unresolved. Germline V gene data show CDR1 as DFQATT and CDR2 as SNEGSKA (reference sequence). The CDR3 extends over 13 amino acids. The CDR3 protein is CGRLRGSSDTQYF. In nucleotides, the CDR3 is TGCGGTCGCCTACGCGGAAGTTCAGATACGCAGTATTTT.

The chain is built from TRBV6-2 or TRBV6-3 and TRBJ1-1, with 10 bases lining up with TRBD1. The CDR3 runs to 14 residues. Germline V gene lookup returns CDR1 MNHEY and CDR2 SVGEGT. V lost 6 bases to trimming and J lost 4 bases; unmatched junction nucleotides: 5. The CDR3 nucleotides are TGTGCCAGCAGCCGACAGGGGGCTGGCACTGAAGCTTTCTTT. Translation: CASSRQGAGTEAFF.

V and J are TRBV7-2 and TRBJ1-1; D ambiguous. The CDR3 has 12 amino acids. V was pared by 1 base and J by 11 bases, with 11 bases between. Germline CDR1 SGHTA, CDR2 FQGNSA. The CDR3 region is CASSLEGSTAFF. CDR3 bases: TGTGCCAGCAGCTTAGAAGGAAGCACGGCTTTCTTT.

Only a few counts were recorded for this clonotype. The chain is built from TRBV5-1 and TRBJ2-1; the D is unclear. V lost 4 bases and J lost 4, with 12 bases in between. In germline, CDR1 is SGHRS, CDR2 YFSETQ. This CDR3 has 14 amino acids. Written as DNA, the CDR3 is TGCGCCAGCAGCCTGGCAGGATATTACAATGAGCAGTTCTTC. Translating it yields CASSLAGYYNEQFF.

The gene calls are TRBV12-5 and TRBJ2-1, with 7 bases identical to TRBD1. The CDR3 covers 15 residues. Per the germline V gene, CDR1 is LGHNT and CDR2 is FRNRAP. Trimming at V came to 1 base and at J to 8 bases, leaving 8 bases not matched to a gene. The CDR3 DNA reads as TGTGCTAGTGGTTTGGGACAGGGTGATTCGGATGAGCAGTTCTTC. It is translated as CASGLGQGDSDEQFF.

V gene TRBV5-1 combines with J gene TRBJ1-1; D not resolved. V shed 0 bases and J shed 1 base, with 7 bases lying between them. The CDR3 extends over 14 amino acids. From germline, CDR1 is SGHRS and CDR2 YFSETQ. CDR3 coding DNA: TGCGCCAGCAGCTTGGCAGTACAGAACACTGAAGCTTTCTTT. Protein product: CASSLAVQNTEAFF.

The V and J genes are TRBV29-1 and TRBJ1-1, with TRBD1 identical over 7 bases. The ends lost 3 bases at V and 4 bases at J; junction bases unmatched: 5. The CDR3 sequence is 13 residues long. Looked up from germline, CDR1 is SQVTM and CDR2 is ANQGSEA. The CDR3 DNA sequence: TGCAGCGTTGAGGGCTCAGGGGGCACTGAAGCTTTCTTT. Translating it yields CSVEGSGGTEAFF.

This chain uses TRBV7-2 with TRBJ2-1, with TRBD2 matching over 9 bases. The CDR3 is made up of 15 amino acids. Germline V gives CDR1 SGHTA, CDR2 FQGNSA. V lost 3 bases and J lost 6; bases outside the gene matches: 6. The CDR3 protein is CASSLVGTSSNEQFF. The CDR3 DNA reads as TGTGCCAGCAGCTTGGTGGGGACTAGCTCCAATGAGCAGTTCTTC.

The chain carries TRBV29-1 and TRBJ1-2, with unresolved D. Germline V gene sequence: CDR1 SQVTM, CDR2 ANQGSEA. Trimming shortened V by 6 bases and J by 2 bases, and 13 bases separated the two germline ends. CDR3 length equals 13 residues. The CDR3 reads CSVAKDLNYGYTF. The CDR3 DNA sequence: TGCAGCGTCGCTAAAGACTTGAACTATGGCTACACCTTC.

This clonotype was seen only a few times. The germline gene is not matched at one end of the junction; a read error may be the cause. V is TRBV7-9 and J is TRBJ1-1, with TRBD1 identical over 11 bases. The germline V gene encodes CDR1 SEHNR and CDR2 FQNEAQ (reference sequence). The CDR3 contains 15 residues. CDR3 protein: CAGSLAGTGGTEAFF. In DNA, the CDR3 is TGTGCCGGCAGCTTAGCGGGGACAGGGGGCACTGAAGCTTTCTTT.

The J gene is TRBJ2-3, the V gene TRBV27, with 8 bases aligning to TRBD2. Germline assignment: CDR1 MNHEY and CDR2 SMNVEV (reference sequence). Trimming at V came to 1 base and at J to 6 bases, leaving 6 bases not matched to a gene. CDR3 length equals 15 residues. For the CDR3, the DNA is TGTGCCAGCAGTTTATTGGTTAGCGGGGTCGATACGCAGTATTTT. Translating gives CASSLLVSGVDTQYF.

This chain uses TRBV7-2 with TRBJ1-2; D gene uncertain. This CDR3 contains 15 residues. V dropped 0 bases and J dropped 8 bases, with 16 bases sitting between them. Germline loops: CDR1 SGHTA, CDR2 FQGNSA. The CDR3 protein is CASSLAPRALGGYTF. The CDR3 DNA is TGTGCCAGCAGCTTAGCCCCAAGGGCCCTAGGGGGCTACACCTTC.

CDR3 DNA: TGTGCCAGCAGTCCCCAGAGGGACCACGAGCAGTACTTC. Translating gives CASSPQRDHEQYF. The chain uses TRBV6-6 and TRBJ2-7; D assignment may be TRBD1 or TRBD2 (5 bases each). CDR1 and CDR2 from the germline V gene are MNHNY and SVGAGI (reference sequence). CDR3 length equals 13 residues. The V and J ends lost 5 bases and 5 bases respectively, with 13 bases between them.

The chain employs TRBV14 and TRBJ2-5, with a weak D call TRBD1 (6 bases). Germline V CDR1 and CDR2: SGHDN, FVKESK. The CDR3 has 15 residues. V lost 1 base, J lost 1 base, and 10 bases lay in between. CDR3: CASSQVLGAQETQYF. DNA of the CDR3: TGTGCCAGCAGCCAAGTATTGGGGGCCCAAGAGACCCAGTACTTC.

The CDR3 spells CASSQEAAENYEQYF. DNA for the CDR3: TGTGCCAGCAGCCAAGAGGCGGCTGAAAACTACGAGCAGTACTTC. The chain joins TRBV3-1 to TRBJ2-7; D is undetermined. The CDR3 extends over 15 amino acids. Germline-derived CDR1 and CDR2 are LGHDT and YNNKEL (reference sequence). Between the trimmed V and J ends, which lost 0 bases and 3 bases, there was a span of 12 bases.

This clonotype showed up just a few times. This rearrangement joins TRBV2 to TRBJ2-5; tentative D call: TRBD1 (6 bases). V gave up 8 bases and J gave up 5 bases, with 21 bases separating them. Germline CDR1 is SNHLY and CDR2 is FYNNEI. CDR3 length: 15 amino acids. The CDR3 DNA is TGTGCCAGCCAGGGAACTGGGACACAAAGGGAGACCCAGTACTTC. As protein: CASQGTGTQRETQYF.

In its sample, this clonotype was seen a few times. One end of the junction is discordant with germline, which a read error may explain. V and J are TRBV4-3 and TRBJ2-2; maybe TRBD1 (6 bases). The CDR3 has 14 residues. CDR1 and CDR2 (germline): LGHNA, YSLEER. The CDR3 sequence: CASSHPGETGKLFF. CDR3 DNA: TGCGCCAGCAGCCACCCAGGGGAGACCGGGAAGCTGTTTTTT.

The chain is built from TRBV7-9 and TRBJ1-5, with 7 nucleotides matching TRBD1. The V segment lost 5 bases and the J segment 1 base; nucleotides outside the gene matches: 8. Germline CDR1 is SEHNR and CDR2 is FQNEAQ (reference sequence). This CDR3 is built from 16 residues. CDR3 protein: CASSRGEGASNQPQHF. CDR3 DNA: TGTGCCAGCAGCCGAGGGGAGGGGGCAAGCAATCAGCCCCAGCATTTT.

The chain has TRBV7-2 and TRBJ1-2; 8 nucleotides match TRBD1. Trimming took 2 bases from V and 1 from J; bases not matched to a gene: 3. Per the germline V gene, CDR1 is SGHTA and CDR2 is FQGNSA. The length of the CDR3 is 15 residues. This CDR3 is CASSLQTGGNYGYTF. DNA of the CDR3: TGTGCCAGCAGCTTACAAACAGGGGGTAACTATGGCTACACCTTC.

The genes are TRBV12-3 or TRBV12-4 and TRBJ1-1; 7 positions match TRBD1. The CDR3 has 11 residues. Unmatched junction bases numbered 5, after V lost 5 bases and J lost 11 bases. The CDR3 loop reads CASSPTGTAFF. CDR3 sequence (DNA): TGTGCCAGCAGTCCGACAGGGACGGCTTTCTTT.

This clonotype has a handful of counts. This chain uses TRBV20-1 with TRBJ1-1; the match to TRBD1 covers 9 bases. The trim removed 3 bases at V and 0 bases at J, leaving 11 bases unmatched. The CDR3 is 17 amino acids. CDR1 DFQATT and CDR2 SNEGSKA come from the germline V gene (reference sequence). The CDR3 here is CSARNYNRGLLNTEAFF. Written as DNA, the CDR3 is TGCAGTGCTAGGAATTATAACAGGGGGCTCCTGAACACTGAAGCTTTCTTT.